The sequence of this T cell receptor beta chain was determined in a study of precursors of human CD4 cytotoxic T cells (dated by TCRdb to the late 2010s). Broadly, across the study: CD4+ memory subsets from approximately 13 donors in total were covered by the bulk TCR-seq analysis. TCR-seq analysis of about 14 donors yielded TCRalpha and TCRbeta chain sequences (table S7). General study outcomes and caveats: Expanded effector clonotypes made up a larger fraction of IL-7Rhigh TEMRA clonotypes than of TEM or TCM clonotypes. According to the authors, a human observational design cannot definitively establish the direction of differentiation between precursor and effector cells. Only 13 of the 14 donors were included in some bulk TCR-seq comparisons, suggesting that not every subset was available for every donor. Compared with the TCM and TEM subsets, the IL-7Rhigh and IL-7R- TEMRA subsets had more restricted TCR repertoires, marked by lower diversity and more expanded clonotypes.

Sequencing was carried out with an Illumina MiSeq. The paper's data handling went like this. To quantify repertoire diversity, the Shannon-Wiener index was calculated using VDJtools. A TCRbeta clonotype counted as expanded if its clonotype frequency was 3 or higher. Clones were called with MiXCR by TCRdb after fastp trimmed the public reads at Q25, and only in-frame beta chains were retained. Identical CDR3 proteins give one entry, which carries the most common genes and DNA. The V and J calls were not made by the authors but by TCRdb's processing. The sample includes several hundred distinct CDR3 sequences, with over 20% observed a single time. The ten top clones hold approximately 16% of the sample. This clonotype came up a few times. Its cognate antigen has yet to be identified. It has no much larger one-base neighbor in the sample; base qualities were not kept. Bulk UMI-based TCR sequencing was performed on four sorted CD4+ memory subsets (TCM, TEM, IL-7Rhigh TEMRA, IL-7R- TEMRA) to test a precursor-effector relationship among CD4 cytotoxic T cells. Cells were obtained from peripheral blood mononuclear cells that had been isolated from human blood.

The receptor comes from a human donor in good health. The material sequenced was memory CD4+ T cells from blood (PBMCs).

The nucleotides read TGTGCCAGCAGTTCAGTGAACACTGAAGCTTTCTTT. Its translation reads: CASSSVNTEAFF. This receptor chain uses TRBV6-5 and TRBJ1-1; no D segment can be confidently identified. Including the terminal cysteine and phenylalanine, the CDR3 comprises 12 residues. Kept here is only the CDR3 DNA, which spans 36 bases and is read in frame from base 1. The germline V gene yields MNHEY for CDR1 and SVGAGI for CDR2. Trimming removed 4 bases from V and 0 bases from J, leaving 3 bases between the germline ends.